This record concerns one T cell receptor (beta chain) sequence. This entry is derived from a study of blood T cell repertoires in COVID-19. At the level of the study: Sample material is recorded as cDNA or gDNA derived from T cells, B-cell-depleted T cells, or PBMCs.

Cohort 3 donors were reported recovered after two negative PCRs, clearance, or symptom resolution. In the study's own analysis: Amplification from reference gene primers served as the basis for estimated nucleated cell counts. Produced via immunoSEQ multiplex PCR; TCRdb's table is partial and in-frame only. That table supplies the V and J calls and clone size; D and trimming were determined from the DNA. This table holds over 400,000 clones, more than 85% found once. Germline V gene sequence: CDR1 PRHDT, CDR2 FYEKMQ (reference sequence). The CDR3 extends over 13 amino acids. V lost 5 bases and J lost 3, with 9 bases in between.

V usage is TRBV13 and J usage is TRBJ2-3; D ambiguous. The clonotype was recovered from a woman aged 60-75 years who had recovered from COVID-19. Sequencing used PBMCs or T cells enriched from blood (not recorded which). The CDR3 here is CASSLQVTDTQYF. The DNA of the CDR3 is TGTGCCAGCAGCCTCCAGGTAACAGATACGCAGTATTTT.